This TCR beta chain derives from a study of cytomegalovirus exposure and HLA in healthy donors. Concerning this clone: Its antigen is not identified.

Trimming cost V 1 base and J 4 bases; bases outside gene matches: 9. The CDR3 consists of 16 residues. Study conclusions and caveats: Being productive about 87% or about 30% of the time was typical of most TCR beta V segments in an earlier analysis. Equally common other TCR beta chains were less clonally expanded than HLA-associated ones, a later analysis found. Cytomegalovirus status was reportedly diagnosed by the classifier with high specificity and sensitivity. Across donors, sequencing depth was assumed by presence/absence analyses to be roughly uniform.

The primer mix had 60 Vbeta and 13 Jbeta primers. TCRdb's table, derived via immunoSEQ multiplex PCR, lists solely in-frame clones and lacks some. The data contain under 150,000 clones, approximately 80% of them seen just once; the ten biggest clones take up about 6.8%. The clonotype originates from a woman aged 35 to 49 in good health and CMV-seropositive. Sequenced material: PBMCs. V is TRBV5-3 and J is TRBJ2-3, with 7 bases aligning to TRBD1. TRBV5-3 is filed as an ORF, its function uncertain. CDR3 amino acids: CARSLPTGQSPDTQYF. Written as DNA, the CDR3 is TGTGCCAGAAGCTTGCCAACGGGACAGTCCCCAGATACGCAGTATTTT.